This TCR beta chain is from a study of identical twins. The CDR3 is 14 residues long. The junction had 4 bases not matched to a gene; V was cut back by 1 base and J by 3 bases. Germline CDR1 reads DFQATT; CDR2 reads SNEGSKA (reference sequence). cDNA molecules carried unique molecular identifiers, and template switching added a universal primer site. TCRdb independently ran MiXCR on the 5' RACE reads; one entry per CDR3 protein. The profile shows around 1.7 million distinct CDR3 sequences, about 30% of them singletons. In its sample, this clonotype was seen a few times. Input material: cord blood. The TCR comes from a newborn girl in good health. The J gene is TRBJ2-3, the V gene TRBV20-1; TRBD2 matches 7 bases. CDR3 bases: TGCAGTGCTAGAGCCGTCGGGGGGACAGATACGCAGTATTTT. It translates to CSARAVGGTDTQYF.